This is a list of T cell receptor beta chains from one sample in a study of blood T cell repertoires in COVID-19. Measured with immunoSEQ multiplex PCR; TCRdb has only the in-frame clones, and not every one. The profile shows some 16,000 clones, 80% to 90% of them singletons. The specimen was peripheral blood. These receptors were collected from an elderly man with acute or convalescent COVID-19. The CDR3 runs from the conserved cysteine through the conserved F or W. A D gene is named only where the DNA matches it firmly. Clone size appears in some rows only: once, few, many, or a class for an expanded clone.

TRBV10-1,NA,NA,TRBJ2-2,CASSGNRLSNTGELFF,TGCGCCAGCAGTGGGAACAGGCTTTCGAACACCGGGGAGCTGTTTTTT
TRBV5-4,NA,NA,TRBJ1-3,CASSLAGSGNTIYF,TGTGCCAGCAGCTTGGCAGGGTCTGGAAACACCATATATTTT
TRBV25-1,NA,TRBD1,TRBJ1-5,CASSETGNQPQHF,TGTGCCAGCAGTGAGACAGGGAATCAGCCCCAGCATTTT
TRBV7-8,NA,NA,TRBJ2-3,CASSLPRSFDTQYF,TGTGCCAGCAGCCTCCCGAGGTCTTTTGATACGCAGTATTTT
TRBV3-1/TRBV3-2,NA,NA,TRBJ1-1,CASSQAGPGTEAFF,TGTGCCAGCAGCCAAGCCGGTCCGGGGACTGAAGCTTTCTTT
TRBV7-9,NA,NA,TRBJ1-1,CASSSLRGTEAFF,TGTGCCAGCAGTAGTCTACGGGGCACTGAAGCTTTCTTT
TRBV5-1,NA,TRBD1,TRBJ2-1,CASSLRTGAGEQFF,TGCGCCAGCAGCCTCCGAACAGGGGCCGGTGAGCAGTTCTTC
TRBV30,NA,TRBD2,TRBJ2-5,CASDRTLAGTPGTGTQYF,TGTGCCTCGGACAGGACCCTAGCGGGAACGCCGGGGACGGGGACCCAGTACTTC
TRBV7-8,NA,NA,TRBJ1-3,CASVSQVSSGNTIYF,TGTGCCAGCGTTTCGCAGGTCAGCTCTGGAAACACCATATATTTT
TRBV21-1,NA,NA,TRBJ2-3,CASSLWSWDSSTDTQYF,TGTGCCAGCAGCCTCTGGAGTTGGGACAGTAGCACAGATACGCAGTATTTT
TRBV3-1/TRBV3-2,NA,NA,TRBJ1-2,CASSPTGDYGYTF,TGTGCCAGCAGCCCTACAGGTGATTATGGCTACACCTTC
TRBV29-1,NA,NA,TRBJ2-1,CSVGPRLSYNEQFF,TGCAGCGTTGGCCCGAGGCTCTCCTACAATGAGCAGTTCTTC
TRBV5-1,NA,TRBD2,TRBJ2-3,CASSTGLAGGINTDTQYF,TGCGCCAGCAGCACGGGACTAGCGGGGGGAATTAACACAGATACGCAGTATTTT
TRBV7-9,NA,TRBD2,TRBJ2-5,CASSLRARGVQETQYF,TGTGCCAGCAGCTTAAGGGCTCGGGGGGTCCAAGAGACCCAGTACTTC
TRBV19,NA,TRBD1,TRBJ1-5,CASSITGGQGFWQPQHF,TGTGCCAGTAGTATAACAGGGGGACAGGGGTTTTGGCAGCCCCAGCATTTT
TRBV6-5,few,TRBD2,TRBJ2-7,CASSLAGGSEAYEQYF,TGTGCCAGCAGTTTAGCGGGGGGCTCCGAAGCCTACGAGCAGTACTTC
TRBV3-1/TRBV3-2,NA,TRBD2,TRBJ2-1,CASSQVGLADDEQFF,TGTGCCAGCAGCCAAGTGGGACTAGCGGACGATGAGCAGTTCTTC
TRBV6-5,NA,TRBD1,TRBJ2-7,CASSSGQEAHEQYF,TGTGCCAGCAGTTCGGGACAGGAAGCTCACGAGCAGTACTTC
TRBV5-5,NA,NA,TRBJ1-2,CASSLAQAGYTF,TGTGCCAGCAGCTTAGCTCAGGCCGGCTACACCTTC
TRBV5-1,NA,NA,TRBJ1-3,CASSPSSGNTIYF,TGCGCCAGCAGTCCTAGCTCTGGAAACACCATATATTTT
TRBV2,NA,NA,TRBJ1-2,CASSAGPGGYTF,TGTGCCAGCAGTGCCGGGCCGGGGGGCTACACCTTC
TRBV5-1,NA,NA,TRBJ2-1,CASSLDGVGYNEQFF,TGCGCCAGCAGCTTGGACGGGGTGGGGTACAATGAGCAGTTCTTC
TRBV5-4,NA,TRBD2,TRBJ2-1,CASARSGSTPGEQFF,TGTGCCAGCGCGCGTAGCGGGAGTACTCCGGGTGAGCAGTTCTTC
TRBV19,NA,NA,TRBJ1-1,CASSISARGNTEAFF,TGTGCCAGTAGTATCTCAGCCAGGGGGAACACTGAAGCTTTCTTT
TRBV6-1,NA,TRBD1,TRBJ1-2,CASSDGDRPGGGYTF,TGTGCCAGCAGTGATGGGGACAGGCCCGGGGGAGGCTACACCTTC